This TCR beta chain appears in the sequencing data of a study of cytotoxic CD8 clonotypes in ibrutinib-treated CLL. Findings and limits, study-wide: Clonality grew at ibrutinib response; at progression, it decreased back toward baseline.

CDR1 is MGHRA and CDR2 is YSYEKL in the germline V gene. The CDR3 covers 13 residues. Trimming removed 0 bases from V and 6 bases from J, with 8 bases in between. Clones were read by immunoSEQ multiplex PCR, and TCRdb kept only the in-frame ones, dropping some. Seen here are about 120,000 clones, about 50% observed once, and the top ten hold about 39%. This clone was observed a single time. What it recognizes is unknown. This receptor was taken from a human donor with chronic lymphocytic leukemia. V usage is TRBV4-1 and J usage is TRBJ1-1, with D hard to call. The starting material was PBMCs, obtained after 24 months of ibrutinib treatment. In DNA form, the CDR3 reads TGCGCCAGCAGCCAAGATCCGAGCCCTGAAGCTTTCTTT. The encoded protein is CASSQDPSPEAFF.